The 7 T cell receptor beta chains below were found in one sample sequenced in a study of PD-1 blockade in classical Hodgkin lymphoma. Time point noted: cycle 4 day 1 (C4D1), after more than 5 weeks of nivolumab. Every patient had relapsed following autologous stem cell transplantation, and cohorts differed in brentuximab vedotin exposure. TCRdb's table, derived via immunoSEQ multiplex PCR, lists solely in-frame clones and lacks some. The sample has about 20,000 clones; roughly 80% are singletons. Sequencing was performed on peripheral blood mononuclear cells (PBMCs), taken before the fourth cycle of nivolumab. These receptors came from a human donor with classical Hodgkin lymphoma.

V and J are TRBV4-1 and TRBJ1-6; D not certain. CDR3 length equals 16 residues. Deletions cut 1 base from V and 7 bases from J, with 14 bases between. Germline V lookup: CDR1 MGHRA, CDR2 YSYEKL. The CDR3, as DNA: TGCGCCAGCAGCCAAGGGTTGTGGGCCAACAATTCACCCCTCCACTTT. It translates to CASSQGLWANNSPLHF.

Of note for this clone: The sample carries other DNA sequences with the same CDR3. In DNA form, the CDR3 reads TGTGCCAGCAGTTTGGAAGGGTTAGAGACCCAGTACTTC. Its translation is CASSLEGLETQYF. The chain couples TRBV28 to TRBJ2-5; D uncertain. Germline values: CDR1 MDHEN, CDR2 SYDVKM. The V and J ends lost 3 bases and 4 bases respectively, with 9 bases between them. This CDR3 has 13 amino acids.

The rearrangement joins TRBV27 to TRBJ1-2; 7 bases fit TRBD1. Germline trimming cut 2 bases from V and 8 bases from J; bases unmatched to any gene: 8. Germline CDR1 MNHEY, CDR2 SMNVEV (reference sequence). CDR3 length: 14 residues. CDR3 nucleotide sequence: TGTGCCAGCAGTTTAATAGGGGGCGCGGAGGGCTACACCTTC. It is translated as CASSLIGGAEGYTF.

The V and J genes are TRBV10-3 and TRBJ2-7, with 9 nucleotides matching TRBD2. There are 15 residues in the CDR3. The V gene's germline CDR1 is ENHRY and CDR2 SYGVKD. J gave up 4 bases and V 3 bases, and 7 bases lay outside the gene matches. CDR3 sequence (DNA): TGTGCCATCAGTGACTTAGCGGGAGAGGGGTACGAGCAGTACTTC. Encoded protein: CAISDLAGEGYEQYF.

This clone was found once. Distinct nucleotide sequences in the sample also encode this CDR3. The V and J genes are TRBV9 and TRBJ2-3; D perhaps matches TRBD2 (5 bases). Germline CDR1 is SGDLS and CDR2 is YYNGEE. Trimming pared 2 bases from V and 2 bases from J, leaving 9 bases between. This CDR3 spans 14 amino acids. Here the CDR3 reads CASSVDSSTDTQYF. In DNA form, the CDR3 reads TGTGCCAGCAGCGTGGACTCCTCCACAGATACGCAGTATTTT.

The V and J genes are TRBV15 and TRBJ1-5; 8 bases are a match to TRBD1. This CDR3 contains 16 residues. Germline trimming cut 1 base from V and 9 bases from J; bases unmatched to any gene: 11. Germline assignment: CDR1 LNHNV and CDR2 YYDKDF (reference sequence). For the CDR3, the DNA is TGTGCCACCAGCAGAGCCCCGGGACAGGCCGCAGGGCCCCAGCATTTT. It yields the protein CATSRAPGQAAGPQHF. Variable domain in full (rest from reference TRBV15 and TRBJ1-5): DAMVIQNPRYQVTQFGKPVTLSCSQTLNHNVMYWYQQKSSQAPKLLFHYYDKDFNNEADTPDNFQSRRPNTSFCFLDIRSPGLGDTAMYLCATSRAPGQAAGPQHFGDGTRLSIL.

The chain carries TRBV5-4 and TRBJ1-3; no firm D call. There are 14 residues in the CDR3. Germline V gene data show CDR1 as SGHNT and CDR2 as YYREEE (reference sequence). V was shortened by 4 bases and J by 0 bases, with 8 bases between the two germline ends. CDR3 amino acids: CASSPQNSGNTIYF. In nucleotides, the CDR3 is TGTGCCAGCAGCCCGCAGAACTCTGGAAACACCATATATTTT. Combining the CDR3 with reference TRBV5-4 and TRBJ1-3 gives the whole variable domain ETGVTQSPTHLIKTRGQQVTLRCSSQSGHNTVSWYQQALGQGPQFIFQYYREEENGRGNFPPRFSGLQFPNYSSELNVNALELDDSALYLCASSPQNSGNTIYFGEGSWLTVV.